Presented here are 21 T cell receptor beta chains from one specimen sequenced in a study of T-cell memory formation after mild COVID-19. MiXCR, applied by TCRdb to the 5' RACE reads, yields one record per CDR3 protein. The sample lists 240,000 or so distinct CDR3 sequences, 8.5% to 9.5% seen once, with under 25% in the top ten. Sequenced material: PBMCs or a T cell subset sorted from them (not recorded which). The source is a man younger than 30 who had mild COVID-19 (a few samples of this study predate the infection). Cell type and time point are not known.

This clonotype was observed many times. CDR3 sequence (DNA): TGCAGCGTCGATCGAGTTTCTCGAGAGACCCAGTACTTC. Translation gives CSVDRVSRETQYF. The chain is built from TRBV29-1 and TRBJ2-5; D uncertain. The V end was cut by 6 bases, the J end by 4 bases, with 15 bases between. Germline V gene sequence: CDR1 SQVTM, CDR2 ANQGSEA. CDR3 length equals 13 residues.

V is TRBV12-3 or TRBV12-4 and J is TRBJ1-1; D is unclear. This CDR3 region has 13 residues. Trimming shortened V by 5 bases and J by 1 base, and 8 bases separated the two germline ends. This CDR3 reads CASSRRENTEAFF. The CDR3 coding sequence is TGTGCCAGCAGTCGGAGGGAGAACACTGAAGCTTTCTTT.

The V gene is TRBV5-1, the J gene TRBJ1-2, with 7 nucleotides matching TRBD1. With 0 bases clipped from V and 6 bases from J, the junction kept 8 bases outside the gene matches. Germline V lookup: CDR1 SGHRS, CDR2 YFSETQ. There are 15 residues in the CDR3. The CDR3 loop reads CASSLDPGGVNGYTF. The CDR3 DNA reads TGCGCCAGCAGCTTGGACCCAGGGGGAGTGAATGGCTACACCTTC.

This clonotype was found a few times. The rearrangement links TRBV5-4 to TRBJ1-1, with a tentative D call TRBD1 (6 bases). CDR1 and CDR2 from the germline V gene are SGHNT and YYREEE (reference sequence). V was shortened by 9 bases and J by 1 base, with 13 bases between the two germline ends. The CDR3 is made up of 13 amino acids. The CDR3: CATHREWNTEAFF. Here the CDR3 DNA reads TGTGCCACCCACAGGGAGTGGAACACTGAAGCTTTCTTT.

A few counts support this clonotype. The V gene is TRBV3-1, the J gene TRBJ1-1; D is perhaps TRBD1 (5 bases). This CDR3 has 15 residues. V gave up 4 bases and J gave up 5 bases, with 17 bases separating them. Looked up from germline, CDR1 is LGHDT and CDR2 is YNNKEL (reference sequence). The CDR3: CASSPLRGKGTEAFF. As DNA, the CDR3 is TGTGCCAGCAGCCCTCTCCGGGGAAAGGGGACTGAAGCTTTCTTT.

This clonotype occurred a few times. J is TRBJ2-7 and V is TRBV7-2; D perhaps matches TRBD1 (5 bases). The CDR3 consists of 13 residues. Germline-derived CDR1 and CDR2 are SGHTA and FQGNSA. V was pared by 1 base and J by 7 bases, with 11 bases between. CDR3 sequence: CASSLDAGLEQYV. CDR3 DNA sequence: TGTGCCAGCAGCTTAGACGCAGGGCTGGAGCAGTACGTC.

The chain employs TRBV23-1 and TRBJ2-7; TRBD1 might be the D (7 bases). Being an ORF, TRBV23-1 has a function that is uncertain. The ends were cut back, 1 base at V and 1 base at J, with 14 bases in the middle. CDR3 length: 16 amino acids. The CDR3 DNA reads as TGCGCCAGCAGTCAATGTTGCCCAGGGGGGTCCTACGAGCAGTACGTC. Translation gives CASSQCCPGGSYEQYV.

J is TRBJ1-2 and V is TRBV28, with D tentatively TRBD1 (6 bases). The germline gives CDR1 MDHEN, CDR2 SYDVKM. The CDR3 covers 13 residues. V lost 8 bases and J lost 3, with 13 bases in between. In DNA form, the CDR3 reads TGTGCCAGCCTATCCCGGACAGACTATGGCTACACCTTC. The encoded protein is CASLSRTDYGYTF.

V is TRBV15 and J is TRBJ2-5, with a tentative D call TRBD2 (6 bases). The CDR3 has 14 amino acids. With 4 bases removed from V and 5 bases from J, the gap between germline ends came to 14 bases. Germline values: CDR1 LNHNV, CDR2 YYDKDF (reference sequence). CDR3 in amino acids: CATSIFGGGETQYF. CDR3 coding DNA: TGTGCCACCAGCATCTTTGGGGGAGGCGAGACCCAGTACTTC. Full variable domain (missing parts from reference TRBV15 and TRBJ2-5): DAMVIQNPRYQVTQFGKPVTLSCSQTLNHNVMYWYQQKSSQAPKLLFHYYDKDFNNEADTPDNFQSRRPNTSFCFLDIRSPGLGDTAMYLCATSIFGGGETQYFGPGTRLLVL.

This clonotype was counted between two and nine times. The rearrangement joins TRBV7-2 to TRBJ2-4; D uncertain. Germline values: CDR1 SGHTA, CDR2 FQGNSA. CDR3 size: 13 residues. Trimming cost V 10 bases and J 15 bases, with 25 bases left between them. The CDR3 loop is CATQKKGPGTLYF. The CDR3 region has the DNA TGTGCCACACAGAAGAAAGGACCCGGTACTTTGTACTTC.

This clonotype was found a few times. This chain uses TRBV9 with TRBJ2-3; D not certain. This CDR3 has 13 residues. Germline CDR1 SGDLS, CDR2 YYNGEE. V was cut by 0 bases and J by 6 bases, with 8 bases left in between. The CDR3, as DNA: TGTGCCAGCAGCGTAGCTGACTGGGATACGCAGTATTTT. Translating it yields CASSVADWDTQYF.

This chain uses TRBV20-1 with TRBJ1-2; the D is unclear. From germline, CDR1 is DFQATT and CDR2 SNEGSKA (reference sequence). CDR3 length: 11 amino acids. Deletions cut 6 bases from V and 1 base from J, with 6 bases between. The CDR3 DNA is TGCAGTGCGGCGGATAACTATGGCTACACCTTC. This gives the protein CSAADNYGYTF.

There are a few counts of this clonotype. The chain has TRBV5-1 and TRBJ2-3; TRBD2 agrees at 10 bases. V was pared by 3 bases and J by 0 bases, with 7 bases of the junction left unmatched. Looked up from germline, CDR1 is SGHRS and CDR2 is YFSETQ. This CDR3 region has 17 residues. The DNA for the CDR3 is TGCGCCAGCAGCTCTAGCGGGGGCGAATTTAGCACAGATACGCAGTATTTT. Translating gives CASSSSGGEFSTDTQYF. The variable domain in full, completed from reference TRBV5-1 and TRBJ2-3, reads KAGVTQTPRYLIKTRGQQVTLSCSPISGHRSVSWYQQTPGQGLQFLFEYFSETQRNKGNFPGRFSGRQFSNSRSEMNVSTLELGDSALYLCASSSSGGEFSTDTQYFGPGTRLTVL.

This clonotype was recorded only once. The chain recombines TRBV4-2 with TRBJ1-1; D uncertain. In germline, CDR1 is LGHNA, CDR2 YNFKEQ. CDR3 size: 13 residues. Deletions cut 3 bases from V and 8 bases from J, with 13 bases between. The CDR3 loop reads CASSQVHGREAFF. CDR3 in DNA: TGTGCCAGCAGCCAGGTACACGGACGGGAAGCTTTCTTT.

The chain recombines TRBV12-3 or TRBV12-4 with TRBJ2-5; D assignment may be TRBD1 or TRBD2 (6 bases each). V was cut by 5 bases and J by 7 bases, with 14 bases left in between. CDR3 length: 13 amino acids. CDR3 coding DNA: TGTGCCAGCAGTCCATGGGGGGCCCGGACCCAGTACTTC. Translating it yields CASSPWGARTQYF.

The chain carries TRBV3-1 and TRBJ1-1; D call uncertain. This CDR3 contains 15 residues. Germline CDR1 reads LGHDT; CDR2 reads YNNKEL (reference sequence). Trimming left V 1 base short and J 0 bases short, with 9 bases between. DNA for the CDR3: TGTGCCAGCAGCCAAGGAATGGGGTTGAACACTGAAGCTTTCTTT. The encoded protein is CASSQGMGLNTEAFF.

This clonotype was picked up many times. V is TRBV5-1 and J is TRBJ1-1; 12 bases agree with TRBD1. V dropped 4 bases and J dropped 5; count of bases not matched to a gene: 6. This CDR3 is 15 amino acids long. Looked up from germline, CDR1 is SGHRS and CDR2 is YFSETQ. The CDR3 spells CASSTGTGGSTEAFF. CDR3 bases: TGCGCCAGCAGCACCGGGACAGGGGGCTCGACTGAAGCTTTCTTT.

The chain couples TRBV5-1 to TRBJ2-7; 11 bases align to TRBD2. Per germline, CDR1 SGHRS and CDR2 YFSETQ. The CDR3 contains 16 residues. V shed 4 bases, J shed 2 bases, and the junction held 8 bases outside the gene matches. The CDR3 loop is CASSPRTSGRTYEQYF. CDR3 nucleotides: TGCGCCAGCAGCCCCCGGACTAGCGGGCGCACCTACGAGCAGTACTTC.

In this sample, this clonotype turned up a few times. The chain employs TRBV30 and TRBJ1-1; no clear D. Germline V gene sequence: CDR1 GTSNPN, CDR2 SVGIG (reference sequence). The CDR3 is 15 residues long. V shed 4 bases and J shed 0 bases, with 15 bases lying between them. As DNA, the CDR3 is TGTGCCTGGAAACAGATCCTAGCTATGAACACTGAAGCTTTCTTT. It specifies CAWKQILAMNTEAFF.

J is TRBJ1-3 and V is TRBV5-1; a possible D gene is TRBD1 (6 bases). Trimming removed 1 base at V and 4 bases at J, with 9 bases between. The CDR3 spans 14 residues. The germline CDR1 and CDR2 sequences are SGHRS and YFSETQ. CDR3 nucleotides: TGCGCCAGCAGCTTGACAGGGTACGGAAACACCATATATTTT. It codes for CASSLTGYGNTIYF. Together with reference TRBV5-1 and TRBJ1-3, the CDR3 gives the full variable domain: KAGVTQTPRYLIKTRGQQVTLSCSPISGHRSVSWYQQTPGQGLQFLFEYFSETQRNKGNFPGRFSGRQFSNSRSEMNVSTLELGDSALYLCASSLTGYGNTIYFGEGSWLTVV.

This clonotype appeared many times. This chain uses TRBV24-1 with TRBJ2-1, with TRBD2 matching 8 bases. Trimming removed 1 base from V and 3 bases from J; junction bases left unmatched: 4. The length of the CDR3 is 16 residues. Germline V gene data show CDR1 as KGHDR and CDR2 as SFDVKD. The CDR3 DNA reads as TGTGCCACCAGTGATTTCGGGGGGGCAGGCTACAATGAGCAGTTCTTC. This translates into CATSDFGGAGYNEQFF.